One sample yielded the 2 T cell receptor beta chains listed below, sequenced in a study of blood T cell repertoires in COVID-19. Profiling relied on immunoSEQ multiplex PCR, and the TCRdb table lists in-frame clones only, not all of them. The table includes roughly 120,000 clones, approximately 81% detected once. Sequencing was carried out using peripheral blood. The receptors stem from a man in his forties or fifties with acute or convalescent COVID-19.

The chain carries TRBV11-2 and TRBJ1-2; D unresolved. CDR3 size: 12 residues. From germline, CDR1 is SGHAT and CDR2 FQNNGV. V gave up 7 bases and J gave up 6 bases, with 12 bases separating them. In DNA form, the CDR3 reads TGTGCCAGCACCCCAACCGGGGATGGCTACACCTTC. It translates to CASTPTGDGYTF.

The chain employs TRBV5-1 and TRBJ2-7; D perhaps matches TRBD1 (6 bases). The germline V and J ends were trimmed by 1 base and 6 bases, with 14 bases remaining between them. The CDR3 runs to 14 residues. Looked up from germline, CDR1 is SGHRS and CDR2 is YFSETQ. Here the CDR3 DNA reads TGCGCCAGCAGCTTGTTACAGGGACGGGGCGAGCAGTACTTC. Its translation is CASSLLQGRGEQYF. Based on the CDR3 plus reference TRBV5-1 and TRBJ2-7, the full variable domain is KAGVTQTPRYLIKTRGQQVTLSCSPISGHRSVSWYQQTPGQGLQFLFEYFSETQRNKGNFPGRFSGRQFSNSRSEMNVSTLELGDSALYLCASSLLQGRGEQYFGPGTRLTVT.